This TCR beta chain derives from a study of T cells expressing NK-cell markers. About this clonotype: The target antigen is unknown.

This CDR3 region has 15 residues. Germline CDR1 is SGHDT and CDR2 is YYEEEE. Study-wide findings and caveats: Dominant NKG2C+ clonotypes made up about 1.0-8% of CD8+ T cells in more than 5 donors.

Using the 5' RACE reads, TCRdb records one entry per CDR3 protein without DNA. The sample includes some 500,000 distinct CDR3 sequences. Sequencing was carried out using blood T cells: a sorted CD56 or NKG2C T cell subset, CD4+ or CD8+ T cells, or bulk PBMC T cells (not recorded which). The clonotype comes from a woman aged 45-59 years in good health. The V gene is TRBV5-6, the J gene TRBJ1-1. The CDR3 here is CASSPMGSPNTEAFF.